This T cell receptor (beta chain) was sequenced in a study of monozygotic twins with inflammatory bowel disease. TCR libraries each used around 3,500 ng of total RNA. Two nested PCRs, run for roughly 17 and 9 cycles, were applied to TCRalpha and TCRbeta cDNA. No DNA is given; TCRdb re-called the 5' RACE reads and lists each CDR3 protein once. This sample's table has some 150,000 distinct CDR3 sequences. Germline V gene data show CDR1 as SGHRS and CDR2 as YFSETQ. CDR3 length: 13 amino acids. Donors each contributed one blood sample measuring 2 to 3 ml. The receptor's source is a human donor with ulcerative colitis or Crohn's disease, or a healthy co-twin of an affected twin (not recorded which). The V call is TRBV5-1, the J call TRBJ2-1; the TCRdb D gene call, TRBD1, has no DNA to confirm it. The sample taken for sequencing was blood. The chain's CDR3 is CASSLSPGNEQFF.